This is a list of T cell receptor beta chains from one sample in a study of identical twins. TCRdb used MiXCR to reprocess the 5' RACE reads, holding one entry per CDR3 protein. The sample contains about 1.7 million distinct CDR3 sequences, less than 35% of which appear only once. What was sequenced was cord blood. These receptors originate from a newborn girl in good health. Each CDR3 is given with its conserved first and last residue. The order of the fields is J gene, clone size, V gene, D gene, CDR3 protein, CDR3 DNA. The D gene is left open where the match is weak. Clone size appears in some rows only: once, few, many, or a class for an expanded clone.

TRBJ2-2 | NA | TRBV15 | NA | CATSRWTTLNTGELFF | TGTGCCACCAGCAGATGGACTACCTTGAACACCGGGGAGCTGTTTTTT
TRBJ1-1 | few | TRBV12-3/TRBV12-4 | TRBD1 | CASSLGQGMGTEAFF | TGTGCCAGCAGCCTCGGACAGGGGATGGGCACTGAAGCTTTCTTT
TRBJ2-5 | NA | TRBV29-1 | NA | CSVDIIGGSEQYF | TGCAGCGTTGACATTATAGGGGGGAGTGAGCAGTACTTC
TRBJ1-5 | NA | TRBV24-1 | NA | CATSDSWSNQPQHF | TGTGCCACCAGTGATTCGTGGAGCAATCAGCCCCAGCATTTT
TRBJ2-5 | NA | TRBV20-1 | TRBD2 | CSAQGLAGDEQYF | TGCAGTGCTCAGGGACTAGCGGGAGATGAGCAGTACTTC
TRBJ2-1 | NA | TRBV10-3 | TRBD2 | CAISEGRELYNEQFF | TGTGCCATCAGTGAGGGGCGGGAGCTCTACAATGAGCAGTTCTTC
TRBJ1-4 | NA | TRBV7-8 | NA | CASSLGGLVGEKLFF | TGTGCCAGCAGCTTAGGCGGGCTCGTGGGAGAAAAACTGTTTTTT
TRBJ2-1 | NA | TRBV15 | NA | CATSRDTWVNEQFF | TGTGCCACCAGCAGAGACACCTGGGTCAATGAGCAGTTCTTC
TRBJ1-5 | few | TRBV6-2/TRBV6-3 | NA | CASSSRDKNQPQHF | TGTGCCAGCAGTTCCCGGGACAAGAATCAGCCCCAGCATTTT
TRBJ1-1 | few | TRBV25-1 | NA | CASSEFVNTEAFF | TGTGCCAGCAGTGAATTCGTGAACACTGAAGCTTTCTTT
TRBJ2-5 | once | TRBV5-1 | TRBD2 | CASSLSGGAVKAQYF | TGCGCCAGCAGCCTTAGCGGGGGGGCGGTGAAGGCGCAGTACTTC
TRBJ2-3 | few | TRBV2 | NA | CAAKRALSWDTQYF | TGTGCCGCAAAGAGGGCTTTAAGCTGGGATACGCAGTATTTT
TRBJ2-2 | NA | TRBV9 | TRBD2 | CASSVASGDTGELFF | TGTGCCAGCAGCGTAGCTAGCGGGGACACCGGGGAGCTGTTTTTT
TRBJ2-3 | many | TRBV6-2/TRBV6-3 | NA | CASSYSPAADTQYF | TGTGCCAGCAGTTACAGTCCCGCCGCGGATACGCAGTATTTT
TRBJ2-1 | few | TRBV6-9 | NA | CASSLTNRWDEQFF | TGTGCCAGCAGTTTAACTAATCGGTGGGATGAGCAGTTCTTC
TRBJ2-7 | many | TRBV20-1 | TRBD2 | CSARLADTYEQYF | TGCAGTGCTAGGCTAGCGGACACATACGAGCAGTACTTC
TRBJ2-3 | NA | TRBV20-1 | TRBD1 | CSASQGAATDTQYF | TGCAGTGCTAGTCAGGGGGCAGCGACAGATACGCAGTATTTT
TRBJ1-1 | NA | TRBV11-3 | NA | CASSPGGKNTEAFF | TGTGCCAGCAGCCCCGGAGGCAAGAACACTGAAGCTTTCTTT
TRBJ1-6 | many | TRBV4-2 | NA | CASSQDAVGPNSPLHF | TGTGCCAGCAGCCAAGATGCGGTAGGACCTAATTCACCCCTCCACTTT
TRBJ2-3 | NA | TRBV12-3/TRBV12-4 | NA | CASSFDRDTQYF | TGTGCCAGCAGTTTCGACAGAGATACGCAGTATTTT
TRBJ2-5 | many | TRBV20-1 | TRBD2 | CSARTSGRETQYF | TGCAGTGCTAGGACTAGCGGGAGAGAGACCCAGTACTTC
TRBJ2-1 | NA | TRBV6-2/TRBV6-3 | TRBD2 | CASRTSGKHNEQFF | TGTGCCAGCAGAACTAGCGGGAAACACAATGAGCAGTTCTTC
TRBJ2-7 | few | TRBV12-3/TRBV12-4 | TRBD1 | CASSLMPGQGAYEQYF | TGTGCCAGCAGTTTAATGCCGGGACAGGGGGCGTACGAGCAGTACTTC
TRBJ2-2 | once | TRBV4-2 | TRBD1 | CASSPKLGGANTGELFF | TGTGCCAGCAGCCCCAAGCTAGGGGGCGCGAACACCGGGGAGCTGTTTTTT
TRBJ2-1 | NA | TRBV25-1 | TRBD1 | CASSRTGSFNEQFF | TGTGCCAGCAGTCGGACAGGGAGTTTCAATGAGCAGTTCTTC
TRBJ2-1 | few | TRBV3-1 | TRBD2 | CASSSSLSGGRYNEQFF | TGTGCCAGCAGCTCCAGCCTCAGCGGGGGAAGGTACAATGAGCAGTTCTTC
TRBJ1-2 | few | TRBV6-8 | NA | CASGKEGVQNYGYTF | TGTGCCAGCGGAAAGGAGGGGGTCCAGAACTATGGCTACACCTTC
TRBJ2-1 | NA | TRBV3-1 | NA | CASSQDLGATYNEQFF | TGTGCCAGCAGCCAAGATTTGGGAGCCACCTACAATGAGCAGTTCTTC
TRBJ2-5 | NA | TRBV12-3/TRBV12-4 | NA | CASSPRPGAGLGTQYF | TGTGCCAGCAGCCCCAGGCCGGGGGCCGGATTAGGGACCCAGTACTTC
TRBJ2-3 | many | TRBV9 | NA | CASSRDFSDTQYF | TGTGCCAGCAGCAGGGACTTTTCAGATACGCAGTATTTT
TRBJ2-3 | NA | TRBV7-2 | NA | CASSFVPGVPSTDAQYF | TGTGCCAGCAGCTTTGTACCTGGGGTCCCTAGCACAGATGCGCAGTATTTT
TRBJ2-3 | NA | TRBV12-3/TRBV12-4 | NA | CASSLMGAHTQYF | TGTGCCAGCAGCCTTATGGGGGCACATACGCAGTATTTT
TRBJ2-6 | NA | TRBV29-1 | NA | CSATGHSGANVLTF | TGCAGCGCAACTGGACACTCTGGGGCCAACGTCCTGACTTTC
TRBJ1-2 | few | TRBV4-1 | TRBD1 | CASSQDGTGGNYGYTF | TGCGCCAGCAGCCAAGATGGGACAGGGGGGAACTATGGCTACACCTTC
TRBJ2-1 | many | TRBV4-2 | NA | CASSQVGSSYNEQFF | TGCGCCAGCAGCCAAGTCGGTAGCTCCTACAATGAGCAGTTCTTC
TRBJ1-1 | NA | TRBV5-5 | NA | CASTPAAGPNTEAFF | TGTGCCAGCACCCCGGCCGCAGGCCCGAACACTGAAGCTTTCTTT